The TCR beta chain under discussion was sequenced for a study of early T cells in non-severe SARS-CoV-2 infection. Study results and limitations: Matching results from VDJdb favored anti-spike CD8 responses, leaving private and CD4 specificities undetected.

TCRdb reprocessed the 5' RACE reads via MiXCR and lists one record per CDR3 protein. The sample yields about 92,000 distinct CDR3 sequences, approximately 14% seen once. Turning to this clonotype: Antigen unknown.

V lost 0 bases to trimming and J lost 3 bases, with 12 bases between them. Per germline, CDR1 LGHNA and CDR2 YSLEER. CDR3 length: 16 amino acids. The clonotype was recovered from an adult who was a healthcare worker with PCR-confirmed SARS-CoV-2 infection or an uninfected control (not recorded which). Sequenced input: whole blood. V gene TRBV4-3 combines with J gene TRBJ2-1; D may be TRBD2 (5 bases). DNA for the CDR3: TGCGCCAGCAGCCAAGATAAGGCTAGCTTCTACAATGAGCAGTTCTTC. Its translation is CASSQDKASFYNEQFF.